This T cell receptor beta chain was recovered during a study of response to subunit inactivated influenza vaccine. The study, taken as a whole, reports: After each seasonal influenza vaccination, few new T cells are recruited, the authors suggested.

V lost 6 bases and J 0 bases, leaving 12 bases between the germline ends. The CDR3 covers 15 residues. The germline V gene encodes CDR1 MDHEN and CDR2 SYDVKM. TCRdb re-analysed the RT-PCR reads in MiXCR, keeping a single row per CDR3 protein. The repertoire has 600,000 to 850,000 distinct CDR3 sequences, around 13% of them found once; the top ten carry 7.6%. Comments on this clonotype: The target antigen is unknown.

The sequencing used PBMCs from blood, collected less than 15 days before vaccination. This rearrangement joins TRBV28 to TRBJ1-5; D unresolved. The clonotype originates from a man in his fifties or sixties who received an inactivated influenza vaccine. Written as DNA, the CDR3 is TGTGCCAGCAGCCATCACGGAAATAGCAATCAGCCCCAGCATTTT. Amino acids: CASSHHGNSNQPQHF.